What follows are 32 T cell receptor beta chains derived from one specimen sequenced in a study of shared clonotypes between healthy human individuals. The assay was immunoSEQ multiplex PCR, and TCRdb's table has in-frame clones only and misses some. The data show millions of clones, 85% to 95% seen once. Sequenced input: naive CD4+ T cells sorted from blood. Indicated subset: CD45RA+ positively selected. The receptors derive from a man aged 18 to 30 in good health.

This chain uses TRBV18 with TRBJ2-7, with D maybe TRBD1 (5 bases). Germline CDR1 KGHSH, CDR2 LQKENI. Between the trimmed V and J ends, which lost 2 bases and 4 bases, there was a span of 12 bases. The CDR3 consists of 14 residues. The CDR3 bases are TGTGCCAGCTCACCAGCCGGCAGGGAATACGAGCAGTACTTC. Translating it yields CASSPAGREYEQYF.

The chain employs TRBV11-2 and TRBJ2-7; D is possibly TRBD1 (6 bases). The CDR3 contains 15 residues. Germline assignment: CDR1 SGHAT and CDR2 FQNNGV. Trimming removed 1 base at V and 2 bases at J, with 12 bases between. The CDR3 here is CASSLGTVPAYEQYF. The CDR3 DNA follows: TGTGCCAGCAGCTTAGGGACAGTCCCCGCCTACGAGCAGTACTTC.

The J gene is TRBJ2-7, the V gene TRBV30, with 11 bases fitting TRBD1. The CDR3 runs to 14 residues. Germline trimming cut 1 base from V and 5 bases from J; bases unmatched to any gene: 4. The germline gives CDR1 GTSNPN, CDR2 SVGIG (reference sequence). The CDR3 coding sequence is TGTGCCTGGAGTGGATGGACAGGGGGCGACGAGCAGTACTTC. It codes for CAWSGWTGGDEQYF. Filled out from reference TRBV30 and TRBJ2-7, the complete variable domain reads SQTIHQWPATLVQPVGSPLSLECTVEGTSNPNLYWYRQAAGRGLQLLFYSVGIGQISSEVPQNLSASRPQDRQFILSSKKLLLSDSGFYLCAWSGWTGGDEQYFGPGTRLTVT.

A note on this clone: Being one base from a much bigger clone, this may be a read error. This chain connects TRBV7-9 to TRBJ1-2, with D possibly TRBD1 on 5 matching bases. This CDR3 region has 15 residues. CDR1 and CDR2 from the germline V gene are SEHNR and FQNEAQ (reference sequence). Deletions cut 1 base from V and 8 bases from J, with 17 bases between. CDR3 sequence: CASSLGVDGRDGYTF. DNA of the CDR3: TGTGCCAGCAGCTTAGGGGTAGACGGGAGGGACGGCTACACCTTC.

The chain links TRBV11-2 to TRBJ2-7, with D possibly matching TRBD1 (5 bases). Per the germline V gene, CDR1 is SGHAT and CDR2 is FQNNGV. CDR3 length: 18 residues. V was shortened by 5 bases and J by 2 bases, with 25 bases between the two germline ends. The CDR3 reads CASSPVGDRSGSAYEQYF. In nucleotides, the CDR3 is TGTGCCAGCAGCCCTGTCGGCGACAGAAGTGGCTCCGCCTACGAGCAGTACTTC.

Written as DNA, the CDR3 is TGTGCCAGTAGTACCCCGGGACAGGGGGGCAATCAGCCCCAGCATTTT. Protein: CASSTPGQGGNQPQHF. The gene calls are TRBV19 and TRBJ1-5; 11 positions agree with TRBD1. Germline CDR1 is LNHDA and CDR2 is SQIVND (reference sequence). Trimming cost V 4 bases and J 2 bases; bases outside gene matches: 4. The CDR3 has 16 residues.

This clone came up a few times. The chain carries TRBV30 and TRBJ2-2; TRBD1 matches 7 bases. CDR1 and CDR2 from the germline V gene are GTSNPN and SVGIG (reference sequence). The CDR3 runs to 14 residues. The V and J ends lost 4 bases and 1 base, in that order; junction bases with no gene match: 3. The DNA for the CDR3 is TGTGCCTGGACCGGGACAGTGAACACCGGGGAGCTGTTTTTT. Amino acids: CAWTGTVNTGELFF.

The chain links TRBV11-2 to TRBJ2-2, with 10 bases that match TRBD1. This CDR3 region has 19 residues. Germline loops: CDR1 SGHAT, CDR2 FQNNGV. V dropped 1 base and J dropped 0; count of bases not matched to a gene: 8. CDR3 coding DNA: TGTGCCAGCAGCTTAGGGGCGGACAGGGGGTCTCCGAACACCGGGGAGCTGTTTTTT. Its translation: CASSLGADRGSPNTGELFF.

This clone showed up just once. The sample has other DNA sequences that encode this CDR3 too. The V gene is TRBV10-3, the J gene TRBJ2-1; 10 nucleotides match TRBD1. V lost 4 bases to trimming and J lost 0 bases; unmatched junction nucleotides: 0. CDR1 and CDR2 from the germline V gene are ENHRY and SYGVKD. The CDR3 consists of 15 residues. CDR3 in amino acids: CAISGDRGSYNEQFF. DNA of the CDR3: TGTGCCATCAGTGGGGACAGGGGCTCCTACAATGAGCAGTTCTTC.

V is TRBV7-8 and J is TRBJ2-7, with 7 bases identical to TRBD1. The CDR3 sequence is 14 residues long. Germline V CDR1 and CDR2: SGHVS, FQNEAQ. V was clipped by 2 bases and J by 2 bases; unmatched bases: 3. CDR3 residues: CASSLQQGAYEQYF. Here the CDR3 DNA reads TGTGCCAGCAGCTTACAGCAGGGGGCCTACGAGCAGTACTTC.

The chain uses TRBV5-1 and TRBJ1-2; perhaps TRBD1 as D (5 bases). Germline loops: CDR1 SGHRS, CDR2 YFSETQ. The CDR3 spans 13 residues. Trimming pared 4 bases from V and 4 bases from J, leaving 11 bases between. CDR3: CASSLQEGYGYTF. The CDR3 DNA sequence: TGCGCCAGCAGCCTACAGGAGGGCTATGGCTACACCTTC.

As for this clone: The same CDR3 is also encoded by other DNA sequences in this sample. The chain employs TRBV18 and TRBJ1-1; TRBD1 is a possible D gene (5 bases). V dropped 3 bases and J dropped 1 base, with 6 bases sitting between them. CDR3 size: 13 residues. CDR1 is KGHSH and CDR2 is LQKENI in the germline V gene. The CDR3 loop reads CASSPGQNTEAFF. As DNA, the CDR3 is TGTGCCAGCTCACCTGGACAGAACACTGAAGCTTTCTTT.

The count of this clone is one. This chain connects TRBV5-1 to TRBJ2-7; 12 bases fit TRBD2. J was trimmed by 2 bases and V by 2 bases; bases with no gene match: 2. The CDR3 is 15 residues long. Germline values: CDR1 SGHRS, CDR2 YFSETQ. As DNA, the CDR3 is TGCGCCAGCAGCTTAGGGACTAGCGGGCCCTACGAGCAGTACTTC. It is translated as CASSLGTSGPYEQYF.

The chain recombines TRBV2 with TRBJ1-1; a possible D gene is TRBD1 (6 bases). Germline CDR1 and CDR2: SNHLY and FYNNEI. The V end lost 4 bases, the J end lost 1 base, and 13 bases lay between the germline ends. This CDR3 comprises 15 residues. The CDR3 protein is CASSGRGGGNTEAFF. CDR3 bases: TGTGCCAGCAGTGGCAGGGGCGGGGGGAACACTGAAGCTTTCTTT.

To note about this clone: The DNA is left out, because the CDR3 cannot be placed on it with certainty; the CDR3 is given as TCRdb lists it. The chain uses TRBV19 and TRBJ2-1; the DNA was not used to check the table's D call, TRBD2. With termini counted, the CDR3 has 19 amino acids. CDR1 is LNHDA and CDR2 is SQIVND in the germline V gene (reference sequence). This CDR3 is CASTSGGLAGEGVYNEQFF.

The chain is built from TRBV4-1 and TRBJ2-5; D might be TRBD1 (5 bases). CDR1 is MGHRA and CDR2 is YSYEKL in the germline V gene. V lost 4 bases, J lost 7 bases, and 16 bases lay in between. The CDR3 is 14 residues long. CDR3 sequence (DNA): TGCGCCAGCAGCCGCTCCTCAGGGTCCTGGACCCAGTACTTC. Amino acid sequence: CASSRSSGSWTQYF.

V is TRBV7-2 and J is TRBJ2-7; 7 bases align to TRBD2. Germline CDR1 reads SGHTA; CDR2 reads FQGNSA. Trimming cost V 3 bases and J 5 bases; bases outside gene matches: 13. This CDR3 contains 16 residues. This CDR3 reads CASSLSRGRAGNEQYF. The CDR3 DNA is TGTGCCAGCAGCTTGTCCCGGGGGAGGGCCGGAAACGAGCAGTACTTC. Complete variable domain (other parts from reference TRBV7-2 and TRBJ2-7): GAGVSQSPSNKVTEKGKDVELRCDPISGHTALYWYRQSLGQGLEFLIYFQGNSAPDKSGLPSDRFSAERTGGSVSTLTIQRTQQEDSAVYLCASSLSRGRAGNEQYFGPGTRLTVT.

This clone has only one observation. The chain carries TRBV6-9 and TRBJ1-4, with a tentative D call TRBD1 (5 bases). The CDR3 covers 11 residues. CDR1 and CDR2 from the germline V gene are MNHGY and SVAAGI. The CDR3 sequence is CAGPVNEKLFF. DNA of the CDR3: TGTGCGGGACCAGTAAATGAAAAACTGTTTTTT.

The chain carries TRBV18 and TRBJ2-2; 7 bases agree with TRBD1. V shed 4 bases, J shed 2 bases, and the junction held 7 bases outside the gene matches. CDR1 and CDR2 from the germline V gene are KGHSH and LQKENI. The CDR3 has 16 residues. The CDR3 sequence is CASSQRQGANTGELFF. The CDR3, as DNA: TGTGCCAGCTCACAGAGACAGGGAGCCAACACCGGGGAGCTGTTTTTT.

This clone was seen a single time. This sequence joins TRBV7-2 and TRBJ2-1, with 9 bases aligning to TRBD2. V gave up 4 bases and J gave up 7 bases; unmatched junction bases: 8. CDR1 and CDR2 from the germline V gene are SGHTA and FQGNSA. The CDR3 is 15 residues long. CDR3 residues: CASSWRGGLENEQFF. The CDR3 DNA reads as TGTGCCAGCAGCTGGCGGGGGGGCCTTGAAAATGAGCAGTTCTTC.

The chain combines TRBV5-1 with TRBJ1-5, with D hard to call. The V and J ends lost 0 bases and 9 bases respectively, with 13 bases between them. Germline V gene data show CDR1 as SGHRS and CDR2 as YFSETQ. The CDR3 is made up of 14 amino acids. CDR3 loop: CASSLGVVNGPQHF. The DNA for the CDR3 is TGCGCCAGCAGCTTGGGGGTAGTGAATGGGCCCCAGCATTTT.

This clone is a singleton in its sample. This chain uses TRBV7-9 with TRBJ2-1; no firm D call. The germline CDR1 and CDR2 sequences are SEHNR and FQNEAQ (reference sequence). The CDR3 runs to 15 residues. V gave up 1 base and J gave up 7 bases, with 14 bases separating them. CDR3 in amino acids: CASSLEFLGWNEQFF. CDR3 DNA: TGTGCCAGCAGCTTAGAATTTCTAGGGTGGAATGAGCAGTTCTTC.

A word on this clone: Possible read error: a much larger clone is one base away. Distinct nucleotide sequences in the sample also encode this CDR3. The rearrangement links TRBV28 to TRBJ1-5; 11 bases are shared with TRBD1. The ends lost 4 bases at V and 7 bases at J; junction bases unmatched: 9. From germline, CDR1 is MDHEN and CDR2 SYDVKM. The CDR3 covers 16 residues. CDR3 amino acids: CASSSIWDRGSQPQHF. Written as DNA, the CDR3 is TGTGCCAGCAGTTCGATCTGGGACAGGGGGAGCCAGCCCCAGCATTTT.

On this clone itself: In the same sample, other DNA sequences code for this CDR3. V gene TRBV27 combines with J gene TRBJ1-2; 9 bases fit TRBD1. CDR1 MNHEY and CDR2 SMNVEV come from the germline V gene (reference sequence). V lost 4 bases to trimming and J lost 4 bases; unmatched junction nucleotides: 7. The length of the CDR3 is 15 residues. In DNA form, the CDR3 reads TGTGCCAGCAGTTCGCCGGGACAGGGCATCTATGGCTACACCTTC. The encoded protein is CASSSPGQGIYGYTF.

The CDR3 here is CASSYKTGSTEAFF. The CDR3, as DNA: TGTGCCAGCAGTTACAAGACAGGGTCCACTGAAGCTTTCTTT. The J gene is TRBJ1-1, the V gene TRBV6-5; 7 bases agree with TRBD1. This CDR3 contains 14 residues. The V and J ends lost 2 bases and 4 bases, in that order; junction bases with no gene match: 4. CDR1 and CDR2 from the germline V gene are MNHEY and SVGAGI.

The chain carries TRBV9 and TRBJ1-1; no clear D. The CDR3 runs to 14 residues. Germline V gene data show CDR1 as SGDLS and CDR2 as YYNGEE. V lost 0 bases, J lost 1 base, and 7 bases lay in between. The CDR3 here is CASSVDISNTEAFF. CDR3 DNA sequence: TGTGCCAGCAGCGTAGATATCTCGAACACTGAAGCTTTCTTT.

The chain couples TRBV6-5 to TRBJ1-5; possibly TRBD1 for D (5 bases). This CDR3 is 13 amino acids long. Germline V gene sequence: CDR1 MNHEY, CDR2 SVGAGI. Trimming pared 6 bases from V and 7 bases from J, leaving 13 bases between. The CDR3 loop reads CASRGHSGQPQHF. CDR3 sequence (DNA): TGTGCCAGCAGAGGACATTCGGGGCAGCCCCAGCATTTT.

This clone occurred once. The rearrangement links TRBV7-2 to TRBJ2-1, with 7 nucleotides matching TRBD1. Germline V gene lookup returns CDR1 SGHTA and CDR2 FQGNSA. J gave up 6 bases and V 5 bases, and 7 bases lay outside the gene matches. The CDR3 has 14 amino acids. This CDR3 reads CASSPRQGSNEQFF. The CDR3 bases are TGTGCCAGCAGCCCTAGACAGGGATCCAATGAGCAGTTCTTC.

The CDR3 region is CASSPRVGGNEQFF. The CDR3 DNA follows: TGTGCCAGCAGCCCGCGGGTCGGGGGCAATGAGCAGTTCTTC. This rearrangement joins TRBV7-9 to TRBJ2-1; D is perhaps TRBD2 (6 bases). Germline assignment: CDR1 SEHNR and CDR2 FQNEAQ (reference sequence). This CDR3 is 14 amino acids long. With 5 bases removed from V and 6 bases from J, the gap between germline ends came to 14 bases.

This chain links TRBV30 with TRBJ2-5, with a weak D call TRBD2 (5 bases). The germline CDR1 and CDR2 sequences are GTSNPN and SVGIG (reference sequence). Trimming removed 0 bases from V and 5 bases from J, with 13 bases in between. The length of the CDR3 is 14 residues. CDR3 nucleotides: TGTGCCTGGAGTGTACGCTCCGGCGGGGAGACCCAGTACTTC. As protein: CAWSVRSGGETQYF.

V usage is TRBV27 and J usage is TRBJ1-5, with 7 bases aligning to TRBD1. The germline V gene has CDR1 MNHEY and CDR2 SMNVEV (reference sequence). This CDR3 is built from 13 residues. J lost 5 bases, V lost 5 bases, and 3 bases had no gene match. The CDR3 DNA sequence: TGTGCCAGCAGTCGGGACAGCTATCAGCCCCAGCATTTT. Translation: CASSRDSYQPQHF.

This clone was seen many times. Different DNA sequences within this sample yield the same CDR3. The V call is TRBV30, the J call TRBJ1-2; D not certain. Trimming pared 6 bases from V and 4 bases from J, leaving 18 bases between. Germline V lookup: CDR1 GTSNPN, CDR2 SVGIG (reference sequence). The CDR3 length is 14 residues. In nucleotides, the CDR3 is TGTGCCTGCTCCCCCGGGGAATCGAGCTATGGCTACACCTTC. Translation gives CACSPGESSYGYTF.